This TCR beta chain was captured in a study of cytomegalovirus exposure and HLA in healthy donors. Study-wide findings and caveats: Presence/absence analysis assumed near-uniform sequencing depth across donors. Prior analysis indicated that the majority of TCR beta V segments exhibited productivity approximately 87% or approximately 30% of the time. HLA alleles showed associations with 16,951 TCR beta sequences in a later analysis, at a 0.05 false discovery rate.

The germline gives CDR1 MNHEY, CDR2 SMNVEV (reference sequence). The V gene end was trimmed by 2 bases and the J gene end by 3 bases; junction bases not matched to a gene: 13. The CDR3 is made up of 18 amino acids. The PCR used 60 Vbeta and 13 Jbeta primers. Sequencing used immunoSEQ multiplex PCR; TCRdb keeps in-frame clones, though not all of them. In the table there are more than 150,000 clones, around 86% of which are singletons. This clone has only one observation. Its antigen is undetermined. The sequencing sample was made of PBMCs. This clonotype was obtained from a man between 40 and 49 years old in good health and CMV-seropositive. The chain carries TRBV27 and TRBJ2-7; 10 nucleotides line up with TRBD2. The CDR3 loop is CASSLRFSGGSPFYEQYF. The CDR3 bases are TGTGCCAGCAGTTTACGGTTTAGCGGGGGGTCACCCTTCTACGAGCAGTACTTC.